This TCR beta chain was recovered during a study of CD8+ T cells in alopecia areata (dated 2018 in TCRdb). The study in broad terms: The treated patients, all with moderate-to-severe alopecia areata, were enrolled in an open-label pilot trial of oral tofacitinib given at 5 to 10 mg twice daily. Tofacitinib was administered for 6 to 18 months, and 6 months of follow-up off drug were then conducted to assess delayed response and recurrence. The study used high-throughput TCRbeta sequencing to examine T cell clonal expansion in alopecia areata, in both the C3H/HeJ mouse model and human patients. Scalp tissue and sorted CD4+ and CD8+ peripheral blood T cells from patchy and totalis/universalis alopecia areata patients and from healthy controls were covered by human TCRbeta sequencing. Biopsies were taken from tofacitinib-treated patients at baseline and again at 4 and 24 weeks into treatment, and several of those patients also had a later scalp biopsy. Scalp clonality was compared across normal scalp (n=4), patchy alopecia areata scalp (n=8), and alopecia totalis/universalis scalp (n=8). RNA came from the PAXgene miRNA kit for fixed scalp, the miRNeasy kit for PBMCs, and the RNeasy kit for mouse skin. TCRbeta CDR3 regions were amplified by immunoSEQ multiplex PCR with 35 Vbeta forward and 13 Jbeta reverse primers.

Paper-wide results and their limitations: Shared TCR sequences between patients were less evident than in mice, which may be partly attributable to HLA diversity in the patient population. Compared with normal scalp, lesional scalp had higher clonality and more expanded CD8+ clones, particularly in alopecia totalis/universalis, a pattern that suggests antigenic drive. Resident alphabeta T cells in normal human skin are also sequenced, complicating scalp TCR repertoire analysis, unlike mouse skin dominated by gammadelta T cells.

V gives up 6 bases and J gives up 5 bases, and the segment between their germline ends measures 10 bases. The CDR3 runs 12 residues from the cysteine to the phenylalanine. Just the 36-base CDR3 DNA is kept, in frame starting at base 1. The CDR1 and CDR2 encoded by the germline V gene are SQVTM and ANQGSEA. Lesional scalp punch biopsies and peripheral blood were collected from alopecia areata patients. PBMCs were isolated by density centrifugation and stained for CD3, CD4 and CD8, after which CD4+ and CD8+ T cells were sorted on a FACSAria. As concerns this clone: Its antigen remains undetermined. No quality values exist for individual bases; no much larger clone is one base distant. This sample also contains other DNA sequences that code for the same CDR3.

Preparation of the library involved the immunoSEQ multiplex PCR assay. For TCR sequencing, RNA was extracted from every sample and reverse transcribed into cDNA to serve as template. SuperScript III was used for first-strand cDNA synthesis, primed with a 2:1 mix of oligo-dT and random hexamers. A synthetic immune receptor repertoire was used to measure amplification bias, and any remaining bias was corrected computationally. The original methods were these. Raw reads were preprocessed to remove errors, and CDR3 was defined according to IMGT conventions as the region from the conserved cysteine to phenylalanine. To get clonality, Shannon entropy was normalized by log2 of the number of productive unique TCRs and the result was subtracted from 1. Scalp TCRbeta sequences were cross-referenced with sorted blood CD4 and CD8 repertoires so that the CD4 or CD8 identity of scalp clones could be inferred. The immuneACCESS repertoire file appears here via TCRdb, limited to in-frame rearrangements. These files lack a portion of the clones; in checked studies, under half of the deficit traces to unresolved V genes, and the cause of the others is not known. The V and J calls and clone size were taken over from that table, and D and trimming were inferred from the DNA. For this sample there are 90,000 to 100,000 clones; 41% appear just once. Jointly, the top ten make up 1% to 1.5% of the sample.

The sequence links TRBV29-1 to TRBJ2-2; the D gene assignment is ambiguous. The receptor was isolated from a human donor with alopecia areata. The sequenced material came from CD4+ T cells sorted from blood. The CDR3 amino acid sequence is: CSVEWDTGELFF. The DNA sequence follows: TGCAGCGTCGAATGGGATACCGGGGAGCTGTTTTTT.